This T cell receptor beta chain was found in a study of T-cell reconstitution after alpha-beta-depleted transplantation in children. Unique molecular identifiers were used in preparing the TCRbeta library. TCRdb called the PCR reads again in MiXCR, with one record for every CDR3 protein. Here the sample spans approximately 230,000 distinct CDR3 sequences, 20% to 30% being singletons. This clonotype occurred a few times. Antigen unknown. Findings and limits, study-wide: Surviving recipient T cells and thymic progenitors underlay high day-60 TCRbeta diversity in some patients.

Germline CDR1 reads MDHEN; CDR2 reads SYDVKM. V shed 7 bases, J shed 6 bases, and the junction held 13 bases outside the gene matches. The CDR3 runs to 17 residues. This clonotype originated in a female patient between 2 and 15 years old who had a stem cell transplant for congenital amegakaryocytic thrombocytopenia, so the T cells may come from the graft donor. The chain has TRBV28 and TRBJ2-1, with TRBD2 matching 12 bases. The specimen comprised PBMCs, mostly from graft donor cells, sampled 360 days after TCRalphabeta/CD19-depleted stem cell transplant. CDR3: CASTDPRLAGVFNEQFF. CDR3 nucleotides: TGTGCCAGCACTGATCCCCGACTAGCGGGAGTTTTCAATGAGCAGTTCTTC.